This TCR beta chain derives from a study of Graves' ophthalmopathy and Graves' hyperthyroidism. No ophthalmopathy within 18 months of follow-up signified stable hyperthyroidism. The authors used Ficoll-Paque density gradient centrifugation to separate PBMCs. The input was around 9 ml of fresh peripheral blood. RNA transcripts provided the template for amplifying TCR beta CDR3 regions. HTBI primers were employed in first-round RT-PCR, then a second-round multiplex PCR followed. From the multiplex PCR reads, TCRdb called clonotypes with MiXCR, one entry per CDR3 protein. The table lists about 390,000 distinct CDR3 sequences, about a sixth of them singletons. V dropped 7 bases and J dropped 4; count of bases not matched to a gene: 8. CDR1 and CDR2 from the germline V gene are SGHVS and FNYEAQ. This CDR3 spans 14 amino acids. Study-wide results and limits: Blood also contained most of the expanded thyroid clonotypes above 0.001 frequency.

This clonotype was observed at least ten times. Its antigen is not known. Material for sequencing was peripheral blood. J is TRBJ1-2 and V is TRBV7-6; TRBD1 matches 8 bases. The receptor's source is an adult woman with stable Graves' hyperthyroidism. The CDR3: CASTPGQGPYGYTF. DNA for the CDR3: TGTGCCAGCACCCCCGGACAGGGTCCCTATGGCTACACCTTC.